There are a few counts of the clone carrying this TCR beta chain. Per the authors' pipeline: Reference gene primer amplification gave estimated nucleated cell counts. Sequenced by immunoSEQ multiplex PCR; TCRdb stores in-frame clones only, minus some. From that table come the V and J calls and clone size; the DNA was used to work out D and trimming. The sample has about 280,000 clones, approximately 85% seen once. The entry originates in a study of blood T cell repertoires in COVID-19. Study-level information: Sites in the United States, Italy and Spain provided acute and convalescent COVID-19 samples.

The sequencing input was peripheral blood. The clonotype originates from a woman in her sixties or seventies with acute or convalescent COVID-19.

The CDR3 bases are TGTGCCAGCAGCCTAGGACAGGGCCCGGACGAGCAGTACTTC. It translates to CASSLGQGPDEQYF. The V call is TRBV7-9, the J call TRBJ2-7, with 8 bases aligning to TRBD1. CDR1 and CDR2 (germline): SEHNR, FQNEAQ (reference sequence). The CDR3 runs to 14 residues. The V and J ends lost 5 bases and 5 bases, in that order; junction bases with no gene match: 8.